A single sample is the source of the 20 T cell receptor beta chains below, sequenced in a study of sequential checkpoint blockade in melanoma (dated by TCRdb to the late 2010s). Explained via the paper, the treatment or condition label denotes: randomized to nivolumab then ipilimumab (arm A) or the reverse (arm B). The method was the immunoSEQ multiplex PCR assay. The immuneACCESS repertoire file appears here via TCRdb, limited to in-frame rearrangements. These files lack a portion of the clones; in checked studies, under half of the deficit traces to unresolved V genes, and the cause of the others is not known. This sample comprises around 13,000 clones, 25% to 30% of them detected only once. The top ten hold around 17% of the sample. Sequenced here: tumor tissue (inferred from file names), sampled from a patient given nivolumab and ipilimumab in sequence. These receptors originate from a human donor with melanoma.

This clone was detected only a few times. The chain combines TRBV28 with TRBJ1-2; a weak D match, TRBD1 (5 bases). The CDR3 runs 14 residues. CDR1 and CDR2 from the germline V gene are MDHEN and SYDVKM. Trimming removed 5 bases from V and 6 bases from J, with 16 bases in between. CDR3 sequence: CASSVTGGLDGYTF. CDR3 in DNA: TGTGCCAGCAGTGTGACTGGGGGGTTAGATGGCTACACCTTC.

The chain joins TRBV14 to TRBJ2-2, with TRBD2 as a possible D gene (5 bases). The CDR3 sequence is 15 residues long. Germline V gene lookup returns CDR1 SGHDN and CDR2 FVKESK. V was pared by 4 bases and J by 2 bases, with 11 bases between. The DNA for the CDR3 is TGTGCCAGCAGCCCTCTTGGACTTAACACCGGGGAGCTGTTTTTT. It codes for CASSPLGLNTGELFF.

This clone was observed a handful of times. The chain recombines TRBV6-8 with TRBJ2-2; the D is unclear. Germline V gene lookup returns CDR1 MNHGY and CDR2 SAAAGT. Between the trimmed V and J ends, which lost 2 bases and 4 bases, there was a span of 5 bases. The CDR3 covers 13 residues. The CDR3 loop is CASSYRSTGELFF. The CDR3 DNA sequence: TGTGCCAGCAGTTACCGGTCCACCGGGGAGCTGTTTTTT.

This clone has just a few counts. The chain links TRBV9 to TRBJ2-2; tentatively, D is TRBD1 (5 bases). Germline-derived CDR1 and CDR2 are SGDLS and YYNGEE. Trimming shortened V by 0 bases and J by 7 bases, and 13 bases separated the two germline ends. The CDR3 is made up of 15 amino acids. The CDR3 DNA reads TGTGCCAGCAGCGTAGCGACAGCTCGGAGCGGGGAGCTGTTTTTT. This gives the protein CASSVATARSGELFF.

This clone was detected ten times or more. The J gene is TRBJ1-2, the V gene TRBV10-3; no clear D gene. V lost 0 bases to trimming and J lost 2 bases, with 7 bases between them. The CDR3 is 14 amino acids. Germline CDR1 ENHRY, CDR2 SYGVKD. The CDR3 DNA is TGTGCCATCAGTGAGTCCACACCCAACTATGGCTACACCTTC. It codes for CAISESTPNYGYTF.

This clone has only one observation. The chain couples TRBV19 to TRBJ2-7, with a possible D match to TRBD2 (5 bases). The CDR3 has 14 amino acids. CDR1 and CDR2 (germline): LNHDA, SQIVND (reference sequence). V lost 3 bases and J 6 bases, leaving 15 bases between the germline ends. The CDR3 nucleotides are TGTGCCAGTAGTATGACGGGGAAAATTGGCGAGCAGTACTTC. It encodes CASSMTGKIGEQYF. The full variable domain, completed using reference TRBV19 and TRBJ2-7, is DGGITQSPKYLFRKEGQNVTLSCEQNLNHDAMYWYRQDPGQGLRLIYYSQIVNDFQKGDIAEGYSVSREKKESFPLTVTSAQKNPTAFYLCASSMTGKIGEQYFGPGTRLTVT.

This clone has ten or more counts. The chain employs TRBV7-2 and TRBJ1-2; D may be TRBD1 (6 bases). The germline V and J ends were trimmed by 2 bases and 8 bases, with 12 bases remaining between them. Germline CDR1 is SGHTA and CDR2 is FQGNSA. The CDR3 is 13 amino acids. The CDR3 here is CASSLPQGRGYTF. CDR3 nucleotide sequence: TGTGCCAGCAGCTTACCACAGGGTAGAGGCTACACCTTC. The entire variable domain, with the rest obtained from reference TRBV7-2 and TRBJ1-2, is as follows: GAGVSQSPSNKVTEKGKDVELRCDPISGHTALYWYRQSLGQGLEFLIYFQGNSAPDKSGLPSDRFSAERTGGSVSTLTIQRTQQEDSAVYLCASSLPQGRGYTFGSGTRLTVV.

The chain is built from TRBV10-2 and TRBJ2-7, with D possibly being TRBD1 (6 bases). Germline-derived CDR1 and CDR2 are WSHSY and SAAADI. The ends were cut back, 3 bases at V and 7 bases at J, with 10 bases in the middle. This CDR3 is built from 12 residues. CDR3 bases: TGCGCCAGCAGTGATCAGGGGCGGGAGCAGTACTTC. Encoded protein: CASSDQGREQYF.

This rearrangement joins TRBV10-2 to TRBJ2-1, with 9 bases aligning to TRBD1. The CDR3 loop spans 14 amino acids. V lost 5 bases to trimming and J lost 7 bases; unmatched junction nucleotides: 6. Germline V CDR1 and CDR2: WSHSY, SAAADI. CDR3 DNA: TGCGCCAGCAGTACAGGGGGCGCAGGGAATGAGCAGTTCTTC. Translating gives CASSTGGAGNEQFF.

The count of this clone is one. This sequence joins TRBV19 and TRBJ1-4, with D tentatively TRBD1 (5 bases). Per the germline V gene, CDR1 is LNHDA and CDR2 is SQIVND (reference sequence). The CDR3 contains 17 residues. V lost 7 bases, J lost 4 bases, and 22 bases lay in between. CDR3: CASTTILAGVLNEKLFF. CDR3 nucleotide sequence: TGTGCCAGTACTACTATTCTGGCGGGGGTCCTTAATGAAAAACTGTTTTTT.

The rearrangement uses TRBV19 and TRBJ1-4; D unclear. The CDR3 runs 15 residues. The germline CDR1 and CDR2 sequences are LNHDA and SQIVND (reference sequence). The germline V and J ends were trimmed by 3 bases and 8 bases, with 16 bases remaining between them. For the CDR3, the DNA is TGTGCCAGTAGTATTACTCGGACGGGGAAGGAAAAACTGTTTTTT. It codes for CASSITRTGKEKLFF.

The gene calls are TRBV6-1 and TRBJ2-5, with TRBD1 matching over 7 bases. The CDR3 is made up of 13 amino acids. The J segment lost 6 bases and the V segment lost 1 base, leaving 2 bases of the junction unmatched. Germline V gives CDR1 MNHNS, CDR2 SASEGT. The CDR3: CASSEGGGQTQYF. The CDR3 DNA reads TGTGCCAGCAGTGAAGGAGGGGGCCAGACCCAGTACTTC.

The chain has TRBV6-8 and TRBJ2-7; D unresolved. There are 12 residues in the CDR3. The germline gives CDR1 MNHGY, CDR2 SAAAGT. Trimming stripped 6 bases from V and 3 bases from J, with 9 bases between. The DNA for the CDR3 is TGTGCCAGCAGCCCGACTGGCTACGAGCAGTACTTC. Amino acids: CASSPTGYEQYF.

V usage is TRBV5-1 and J usage is TRBJ2-3; 10 bases are shared with TRBD1. The germline CDR1 and CDR2 sequences are SGHRS and YFSETQ. The CDR3 runs to 15 residues. With V trimmed by 4 bases and J by 5 bases, 7 bases remained unmatched. CDR3 in DNA: TGCGCCAGCAGCGGAGGGACAGGGGCGGTAGATACGCAGTATTTT. It translates to CASSGGTGAVDTQYF. The full variable domain, in which reference TRBV5-1 and TRBJ2-3 provide the parts outside the CDR3, is KAGVTQTPRYLIKTRGQQVTLSCSPISGHRSVSWYQQTPGQGLQFLFEYFSETQRNKGNFPGRFSGRQFSNSRSEMNVSTLELGDSALYLCASSGGTGAVDTQYFGPGTRLTVL.

The chain is built from TRBV6-8 and TRBJ2-7; 11 nucleotides match TRBD1. The germline gives CDR1 MNHGY, CDR2 SAAAGT. V was pared by 0 bases and J by 1 base, with 11 bases of the junction left unmatched. This CDR3 spans 19 amino acids. CDR3 DNA sequence: TGTGCCAGCAGTTACTCGTTCTCTAGGACAGGGGGCCCTTCCTACGAGCAGTACTTC. This sequence encodes CASSYSFSRTGGPSYEQYF.

The chain combines TRBV29-1 with TRBJ2-7, with 10 positions matching TRBD1. Germline CDR1 reads SQVTM; CDR2 reads ANQGSEA. V lost 5 bases to trimming and J lost 2 bases; unmatched junction nucleotides: 9. The CDR3 extends over 15 amino acids. For the CDR3, the DNA is TGCAGCGTTCGGGGGGGACAGGGGACCCCCTACGAGCAGTACTTC. As protein: CSVRGGQGTPYEQYF.

The chain uses TRBV19 and TRBJ1-5; D is possibly TRBD1 (5 bases). Germline assignment: CDR1 LNHDA and CDR2 SQIVND (reference sequence). The CDR3 contains 15 residues. V shed 3 bases and J shed 2 bases, with 11 bases lying between them. CDR3 protein: CASSMEGSGNQPQHF. CDR3 DNA: TGTGCCAGTAGTATGGAGGGGAGTGGCAATCAGCCCCAGCATTTT.

This clone is large (0.1 to 1%) within its sample. This chain joins TRBV6-8 and TRBJ1-3; maybe TRBD1 (5 bases). CDR1 and CDR2 (germline): MNHGY, SAAAGT. V lost 0 bases, J lost 3 bases, and 12 bases lay in between. The CDR3 covers 16 residues. CDR3 amino acids: CASSYSEGKVGNTIYF. CDR3 nucleotides: TGTGCCAGCAGTTACTCAGAGGGGAAGGTTGGAAACACCATATATTTT.

This clone has only a few counts. The chain carries TRBV11-3 and TRBJ2-1, with 8 positions matching TRBD2. Unmatched junction bases numbered 14, after V lost 6 bases and J lost 7 bases. Per germline, CDR1 SGHNT and CDR2 YENEEA. This CDR3 spans 16 amino acids. The CDR3 reads CASSFPTSAPGNEQFF. For the CDR3, the DNA is TGTGCCAGCAGTTTCCCGACTAGCGCGCCCGGGAATGAGCAGTTCTTC.

The rearrangement links TRBV19 to TRBJ2-2; 8 nucleotides align to TRBD1. The CDR3 is 14 residues long. V dropped 5 bases and J dropped 6; count of bases not matched to a gene: 5. From germline, CDR1 is LNHDA and CDR2 SQIVND (reference sequence). CDR3 bases: TGTGCCAGTAGTGTGGACAGGGACTCCGGGGAGCTGTTTTTT. Amino acid sequence: CASSVDRDSGELFF.